The rows below give T cell receptor beta chains drawn from one sample of a study of OX40 agonist ivuxolimab in advanced cancers. Repertoires were generated with immunoSEQ multiplex PCR, while TCRdb's copy carries only in-frame clones and drops some. In the table there are roughly 70,000 clones, about 83% of which are singletons. This specimen was CD4+ or CD8+ T cells sorted from blood, taken in a trial of the OX40 agonist ivuxolimab. These receptors originate from an adult with an advanced solid tumor such as melanoma, head and neck, liver or kidney cancer. The CDR3 runs from the conserved cysteine through the conserved F or W. D genes are given only for firm matches. Clone sizes are given selectively: once, few, many, or a class where the clone is expanded.

D	J	size	length	V	CDR3	DNA
TRBD1	TRBJ1-6	NA	17	TRBV4-2	CASSQVGTGVGNSPLHF	TGTGCCAGCAGCCAAGTAGGAACAGGGGTTGGGAATTCACCCCTCCACTTT
TRBD1	TRBJ1-2	few	14	TRBV2	CASSGQGGAYGYTF	TGTGCCAGCAGCGGACAGGGAGGAGCCTATGGCTACACCTTC
TRBD2	TRBJ2-1	NA	15	TRBV18	CASSLGGARDNEQFF	TGTGCCAGCTCCCTCGGGGGGGCTCGGGACAATGAGCAGTTCTTC
NA	TRBJ1-3	NA	15	TRBV7-2	CASSLEWHSGNTIYF	TGTGCCAGCAGCTTAGAATGGCACTCTGGAAACACCATATATTTT
NA	TRBJ1-4	NA	13	TRBV6-6	CASSPGGGEKLFF	TGTGCCAGCAGCCCTGGAGGAGGGGAAAAACTGTTTTTT
NA	TRBJ2-4	NA	15	TRBV19	CASSISREAKNIQYF	TGTGCCAGTAGTATATCAAGGGAAGCCAAAAACATTCAGTACTTC
NA	TRBJ1-1	NA	14	TRBV19	CASSIDRMNTEAFF	TGTGCCAGTAGTATAGATCGGATGAACACTGAAGCTTTCTTT
NA	TRBJ2-2	NA	13	TRBV19	CASSKQNTGELFF	TGTGCCAGTAGTAAACAGAACACCGGGGAGCTGTTTTTT
TRBD2	TRBJ2-7	NA	14	TRBV6-6	CASSPRGDLYEQYF	TGTGCCAGCAGTCCCCGGGGGGACCTCTACGAGCAGTACTTC
NA	TRBJ2-7	NA	15	TRBV10-2	CASSEVSSSSYEQYF	TGCGCCAGCAGTGAGGTCAGTTCGAGCTCCTACGAGCAGTACTTC
NA	TRBJ1-2	NA	12	TRBV7-8	CASRTGTSGYTF	TGTGCCAGCAGAACCGGGACGTCTGGCTACACCTTC
TRBD1	TRBJ2-7	once	14	TRBV9	CASSPRDRAYEQYF	TGTGCCAGCAGCCCCCGGGACAGGGCCTACGAGCAGTACTTC
NA	TRBJ2-7	NA	13	TRBV7-3	CASSSQSSYEQYF	TGTGCCAGCAGCTCCCAGAGCTCCTACGAGCAGTACTTC
NA	TRBJ1-5	few	15	TRBV10-2	CASSESGGLGQPQHF	TGCGCCAGCAGTGAGTCGGGGGGGTTAGGTCAGCCCCAGCATTTT
TRBD1	TRBJ2-1	NA	15	TRBV5-1	CASSLGTGMHNEQFF	TGCGCCAGCAGCTTAGGGACAGGGATGCACAATGAGCAGTTCTTC
NA	TRBJ2-5	once	15	TRBV5-1	CASSLLRTSQETQYF	TGCGCCAGCAGCCTTCTACGGACAAGCCAAGAGACCCAGTACTTC
TRBD1	TRBJ1-5	NA	15	TRBV2	CASSFARQGNQPQHF	TGTGCCAGCAGTTTCGCCCGACAGGGGAATCAGCCCCAGCATTTT
NA	TRBJ1-1	once	14	TRBV6-5	CASSPGISDTEAFF	TGTGCCAGCAGCCCTGGCATCTCGGACACTGAAGCTTTCTTT
NA	TRBJ1-4	NA	15	TRBV7-6	CASSLGAGIGEKLFF	TGTGCCAGCAGCTTAGGTGCAGGGATCGGTGAAAAACTGTTTTTT
NA	TRBJ1-2	once	13	TRBV7-9	CASSLGTADGYTF	TGTGCCAGCAGCTTAGGGACAGCGGATGGCTACACCTTC
NA	TRBJ1-1	NA	12	TRBV6-5	CASSSWDTEAFF	TGTGCCAGCTCCTCTTGGGACACTGAAGCTTTCTTT
TRBD1	TRBJ1-2	NA	16	TRBV5-4	CASSSARTGSNYGYTF	TGTGCCAGCAGCAGCGCGAGGACAGGGTCGAACTATGGCTACACCTTC
NA	TRBJ2-5	NA	12	TRBV28	CASRRDRETQYF	TGTGCCAGCAGACGGGACCGGGAGACCCAGTACTTC
TRBD2	TRBJ2-3	NA	16	TRBV5-1	CASSLDSGGRTDTQYF	TGCGCCAGCAGCTTGGATAGCGGGGGACGCACAGATACGCAGTATTTT
NA	TRBJ2-7	NA	14	TRBV2	CASSDIGFIYEQYF	TGTGCCAGCAGTGATATTGGGTTTATCTACGAGCAGTACTTC
NA	TRBJ1-1	NA	15	TRBV25-1	CASSELGQKITEAFF	TGTGCCAGCAGTGAATTGGGGCAGAAGATCACTGAAGCTTTCTTT
TRBD2	TRBJ2-3	NA	15	TRBV19	CATRLAGGEPDTQYF	TGTGCCACCAGACTAGCGGGGGGCGAACCAGATACGCAGTATTTT
NA	TRBJ2-6	NA	14	TRBV5-1	CASSPVAGANVLTF	TGCGCCAGCAGCCCTGTGGCTGGGGCCAACGTCCTGACTTTC
NA	TRBJ1-2	NA	14	TRBV18	CASSPTEGSYGYTF	TGTGCCAGCTCACCAACTGAGGGATCCTATGGCTACACCTTC
NA	TRBJ2-5	NA	16	TRBV7-2	CASSLGLAGSQGTQYF	TGTGCCAGCAGCTTAGGGCTTGCGGGGAGCCAAGGGACCCAGTACTTC
NA	TRBJ1-2	few	15	TRBV4-3	CASSQEPGVIYGYTF	TGCGCCAGCAGCCAAGAGCCAGGGGTAATCTATGGCTACACCTTC
NA	TRBJ2-7	NA	13	TRBV5-6	CASSLDRSYEQYF	TGTGCCAGCAGCTTGGACAGGTCCTACGAGCAGTACTTC
TRBD1	TRBJ2-1	NA	15	TRBV5-1	CASRTAGQGHNEQFF	TGCGCCAGCAGGACTGCGGGACAGGGGCACAATGAGCAGTTCTTC
TRBD1	TRBJ2-5	NA	15	TRBV5-6	CASSLDRGYQETQYF	TGTGCCAGCAGCTTGGACAGGGGGTATCAAGAGACCCAGTACTTC
NA	TRBJ2-1	once	14	TRBV7-2	CASSLEYTYNEQFF	TGTGCCAGCAGCTTAGAATACACCTACAATGAGCAGTTCTTC
TRBD1	TRBJ2-1	NA	15	TRBV7-2	CASSLDGTDYNEQFF	TGTGCCAGCAGCTTAGACGGGACAGACTACAATGAGCAGTTCTTC
NA	TRBJ2-5	NA	15	TRBV7-9	CASSLNRVGQETQYF	TGTGCCAGCAGCTTGAACAGGGTCGGGCAAGAGACCCAGTACTTC
TRBD1	TRBJ2-7	NA	14	TRBV7-9	CASSEGTGLGEQYF	TGTGCCAGCAGCGAGGGGACAGGGTTGGGGGAGCAGTACTTC
NA	TRBJ1-6	few	15	TRBV7-9	CASSDPRDGNSPLHF	TGTGCCAGCAGCGACCCCCGGGACGGAAATTCACCCCTCCACTTT
NA	TRBJ1-6	NA	15	TRBV2	CASSEGNSPPSPLHF	TGTGCCAGCAGTGAAGGGAACAGTCCTCCTTCACCCCTCCACTTT
TRBD1	TRBJ1-6	NA	16	TRBV5-6	CASRGTGTLYNSPLHF	TGTGCCAGCAGGGGGACAGGGACGTTGTATAATTCACCCCTCCACTTT
NA	TRBJ2-2	NA	14	TRBV5-6	CASSLGYRSGELFF	TGTGCCAGCAGCTTGGGGTACAGGTCCGGGGAGCTGTTTTTT
NA	TRBJ1-2	NA	14	TRBV2	CASSGRQRLYGYTF	TGTGCCAGCAGTGGTCGCCAGAGGCTCTATGGCTACACCTTC
NA	TRBJ1-2	NA	14	TRBV9	CASSVVPGLSGYTF	TGTGCCAGCAGCGTAGTCCCGGGGCTCAGTGGCTACACCTTC
NA	TRBJ1-2	NA	16	TRBV10-3	CAISDVVRGGGYGYTF	TGTGCCATCAGTGACGTGGTAAGGGGAGGTGGCTATGGCTACACCTTC
TRBD2	TRBJ2-7	NA	14	TRBV19	CASSRLAGNYEQYF	TGTGCCAGTAGCAGACTAGCGGGGAACTACGAGCAGTACTTC
NA	TRBJ1-1	NA	14	TRBV7-9	CASSFGQNRAEAFF	TGTGCCAGCAGCTTTGGGCAGAACAGGGCTGAAGCTTTCTTT
NA	TRBJ1-4	NA	16	TRBV5-1	CASSWGDLATNEKLFF	TGCGCCAGCAGCTGGGGGGACCTTGCAACTAATGAAAAACTGTTTTTT
NA	TRBJ1-5	NA	15	TRBV7-2	CASSLGQASNQPQHF	TGTGCCAGCAGCTTAGGCCAGGCCAGCAATCAGCCCCAGCATTTT
TRBD1	TRBJ1-2	NA	16	TRBV4-2	CASSQDVQGAMNGYTF	TGTGCCAGCAGCCAAGATGTCCAGGGGGCGATGAATGGCTACACCTTC
TRBD1	TRBJ1-3	NA	15	TRBV28	CASKGQTYSGNTIYF	TGTGCCAGTAAGGGACAGACTTACTCTGGAAACACCATATATTTT
NA	TRBJ2-3	NA	14	TRBV7-2	CASSPGAVPDTQYF	TGTGCCAGCAGCCCAGGGGCGGTCCCAGATACGCAGTATTTT
NA	TRBJ1-1	NA	15	TRBV6-6	CASSYLPDLNTEAFF	TGTGCCAGCAGTTACCTACCGGATTTGAACACTGAAGCTTTCTTT
TRBD2	TRBJ2-5	NA	13	TRBV7-9	CASSFSGGETQYF	TGTGCCAGCAGCTTTAGCGGGGGGGAGACCCAGTACTTC
NA	TRBJ1-3	NA	16	TRBV15	CATSRSTGLSGNTIYF	TGTGCCACCAGCAGATCGACGGGACTCTCTGGAAACACCATATATTTT
NA	TRBJ1-1	NA	11	TRBV29-1	CSGCMNTEAFF	TGCAGCGGGTGTATGAACACTGAAGCTTTCTTT
NA	TRBJ2-7	NA	15	TRBV7-2	CASSLDAGKRYEQYF	TGTGCCAGCAGCTTAGACGCCGGGAAACGATACGAGCAGTACTTC
NA	TRBJ2-5	once	12	TRBV19	CASSVSQETQYF	TGTGCCAGTAGTGTCTCCCAAGAGACCCAGTACTTC